Reported below is one T cell receptor beta chain. This CDR3 has 14 amino acids. The V gene end was trimmed by 3 bases and the J gene end by 7 bases; junction bases not matched to a gene: 4. From germline, CDR1 is GTSNPN and CDR2 SVGIG (reference sequence). The source of the sample is a study of blood T cell repertoires in COVID-19. Across the study: T cells, B-cell-depleted T cells, or PBMCs provided the cDNA or gDNA that served as material.

Original analysis: Estimation of nucleated cell counts was performed using reference gene primer amplification. Clones were read by immunoSEQ multiplex PCR, and TCRdb kept only the in-frame ones, dropping some. That table furnishes V, J and clone size, whereas the DNA furnished D and trimming. The data show roughly 150,000 clones, about 83% seen once. The TCR sequence derives from a woman in her seventies who had recovered from COVID-19. The chain joins TRBV30 to TRBJ1-6; 9 bases map to TRBD1. Sequenced: peripheral blood. CDR3 nucleotide sequence: TGTGCCTGGAGCAGACAGGGGGGGAATTCACCCCTCCACTTT. This translates into CAWSRQGGNSPLHF.